The entry below gives a single TCR beta chain sequence along with its context. This sample was taken from a study of blood T cell repertoires in COVID-19. Study information: Samples of COVID-19 (acute and convalescent) were obtained from the United States, Italy and Spain.

This CDR3 comprises 17 residues. CDR1 is LGHDT and CDR2 is YNNKEL in the germline V gene (reference sequence). J lost 2 bases, V lost 6 bases, and 14 bases had no gene match. Using immunoSEQ multiplex PCR, the repertoire was profiled, and TCRdb retains in-frame clones only, with some absent. The sample lists about 280,000 clones; approximately 89% were seen once. Material: PBMCs or T cells enriched from blood (not recorded which). This clonotype originated in a man aged 40-49 years who had been exposed to COVID-19. The chain has TRBV3-1 (or the pseudogene TRBV3-2) and TRBJ2-5; 8 bases align to TRBD1. The CDR3 nucleotides are TGTGCCAGCAGTTTCTTACGAGACAGGGGATTTCAAGAGACCCAGTACTTC. This encodes CASSFLRDRGFQETQYF.